This T cell receptor (beta chain) was identified in a study of blood T cell repertoires in COVID-19. Study at large: PBMCs, B-cell-depleted T cells, or T cells provided the cDNA or gDNA that made up the material.

Germline lookup yields CDR1 SNHLY and CDR2 FYNNEI. CDR3 size: 13 residues. V was clipped by 11 bases and J by 2 bases; unmatched bases: 0. In the authors' methods: From reference gene primer amplification, estimates of nucleated cell counts were derived. The data were produced by immunoSEQ multiplex PCR, yet TCRdb's version contains in-frame clones alone and is incomplete. The DNA gave D and trimming, while V, J and clone size come from that table. The sample shows roughly 90,000 clones, roughly 85% of them seen only once. The rearrangement links TRBV2 to TRBJ2-1, with 13 bases lining up with TRBD2. Sequenced sample: peripheral blood. This TCR derives from a man at least 80 years old with acute or convalescent COVID-19. In DNA, the CDR3 is TGTGCCGGGACTAGCGGGACCTACAATGAGCAGTTCTTC. Residues: CAGTSGTYNEQFF.